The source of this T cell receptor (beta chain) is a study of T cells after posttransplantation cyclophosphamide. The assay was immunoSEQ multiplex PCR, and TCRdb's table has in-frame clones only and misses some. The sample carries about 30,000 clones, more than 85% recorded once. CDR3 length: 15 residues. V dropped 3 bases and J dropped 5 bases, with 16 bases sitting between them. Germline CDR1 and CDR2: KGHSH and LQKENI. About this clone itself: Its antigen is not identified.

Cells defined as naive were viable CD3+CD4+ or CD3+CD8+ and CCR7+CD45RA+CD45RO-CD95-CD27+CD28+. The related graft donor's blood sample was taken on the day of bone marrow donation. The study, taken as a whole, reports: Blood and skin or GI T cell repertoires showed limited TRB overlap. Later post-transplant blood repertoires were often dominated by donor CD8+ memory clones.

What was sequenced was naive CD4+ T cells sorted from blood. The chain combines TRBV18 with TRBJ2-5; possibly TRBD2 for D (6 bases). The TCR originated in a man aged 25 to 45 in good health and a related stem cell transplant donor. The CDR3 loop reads CASSPREFSGETQYF. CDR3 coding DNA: TGTGCCAGCTCACCCCGGGAGTTCTCTGGGGAGACCCAGTACTTC.